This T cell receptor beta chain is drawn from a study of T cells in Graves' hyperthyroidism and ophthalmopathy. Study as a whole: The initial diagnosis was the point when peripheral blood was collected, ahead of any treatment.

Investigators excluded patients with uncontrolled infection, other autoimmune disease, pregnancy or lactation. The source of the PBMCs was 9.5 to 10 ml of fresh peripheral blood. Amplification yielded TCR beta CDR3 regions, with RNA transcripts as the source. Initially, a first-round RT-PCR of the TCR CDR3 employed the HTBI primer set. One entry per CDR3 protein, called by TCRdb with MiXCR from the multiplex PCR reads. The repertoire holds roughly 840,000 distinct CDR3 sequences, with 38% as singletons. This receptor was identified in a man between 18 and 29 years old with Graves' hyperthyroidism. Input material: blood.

DNA of the CDR3: TGTGCCAGCAGCGTGGGGGGAGTCACAGAGACCCAGTACTTC. This sequence encodes CASSVGGVTETQYF. J is TRBJ2-5 and V is TRBV9, with a tentative D call TRBD2 (6 bases). Germline V gives CDR1 SGDLS, CDR2 YYNGEE. The V end was cut by 2 bases, the J end by 4 bases, with 12 bases between. CDR3 length: 14 residues.